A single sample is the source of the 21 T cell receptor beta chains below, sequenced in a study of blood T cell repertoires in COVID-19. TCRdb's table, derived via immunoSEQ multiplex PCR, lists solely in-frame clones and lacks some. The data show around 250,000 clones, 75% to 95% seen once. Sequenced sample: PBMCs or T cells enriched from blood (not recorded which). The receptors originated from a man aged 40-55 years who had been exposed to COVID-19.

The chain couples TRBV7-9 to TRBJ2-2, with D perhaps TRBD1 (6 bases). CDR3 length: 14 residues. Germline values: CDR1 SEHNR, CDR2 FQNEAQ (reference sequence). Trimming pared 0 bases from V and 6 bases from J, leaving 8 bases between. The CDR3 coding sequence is TGTGCCAGCAGCTTAGCGGGGGCAGCCGGGGAGCTGTTTTTT. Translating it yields CASSLAGAAGELFF.

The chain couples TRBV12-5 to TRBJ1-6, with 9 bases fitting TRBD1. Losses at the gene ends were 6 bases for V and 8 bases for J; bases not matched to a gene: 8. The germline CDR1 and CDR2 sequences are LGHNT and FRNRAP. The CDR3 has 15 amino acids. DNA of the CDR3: TGTGCTAGTGGCCCTACAGGGGGCAGGTATTCACCCCTCCACTTT. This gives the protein CASGPTGGRYSPLHF.

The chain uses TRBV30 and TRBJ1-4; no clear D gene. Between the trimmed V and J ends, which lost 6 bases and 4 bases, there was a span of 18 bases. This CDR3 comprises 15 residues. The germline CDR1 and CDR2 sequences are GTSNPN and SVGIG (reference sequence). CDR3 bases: TGTGCCTGTATGGTCCTAAGATCGGGTAATGAAAAACTGTTTTTT. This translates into CACMVLRSGNEKLFF.

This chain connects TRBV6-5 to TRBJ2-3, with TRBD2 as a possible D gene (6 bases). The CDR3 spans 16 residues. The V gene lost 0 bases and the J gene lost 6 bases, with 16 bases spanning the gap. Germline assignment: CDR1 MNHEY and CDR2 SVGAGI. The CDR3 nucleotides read TGTGCCAGCAGTTACTCGGGGGACTCGCGCTGGGATACGCAGTATTTT. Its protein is CASSYSGDSRWDTQYF.

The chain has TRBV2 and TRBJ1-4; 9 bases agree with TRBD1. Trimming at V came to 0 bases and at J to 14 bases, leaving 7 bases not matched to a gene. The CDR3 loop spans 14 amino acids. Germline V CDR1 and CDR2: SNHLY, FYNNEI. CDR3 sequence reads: CASSEAQGTGFLFF. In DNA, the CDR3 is TGTGCCAGCAGTGAAGCGCAAGGGACAGGGTTCCTGTTTTTT.

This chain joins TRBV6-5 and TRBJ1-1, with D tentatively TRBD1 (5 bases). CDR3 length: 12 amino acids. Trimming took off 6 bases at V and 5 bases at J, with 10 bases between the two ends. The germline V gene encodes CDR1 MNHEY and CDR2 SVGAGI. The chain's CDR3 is CASRAGGTEAFF. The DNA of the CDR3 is TGTGCCAGCAGGGCTGGGGGGACTGAAGCTTTCTTT.

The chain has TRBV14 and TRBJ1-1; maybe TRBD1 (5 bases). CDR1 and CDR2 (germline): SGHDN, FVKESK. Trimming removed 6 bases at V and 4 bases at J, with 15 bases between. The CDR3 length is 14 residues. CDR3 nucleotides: TGTGCCAGCAGGATCTTAGGGGTTGCCACTGAAGCTTTCTTT. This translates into CASRILGVATEAFF.

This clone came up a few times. The CDR3 is CASSQVGTGEAYEQYF. Here the CDR3 DNA reads TGCGCCAGCAGCCAGGTAGGGACAGGGGAAGCCTACGAGCAGTACTTC. The rearrangement joins TRBV4-1 to TRBJ2-7; 10 nucleotides match TRBD1. The CDR3 loop spans 16 amino acids. The V segment lost 3 bases and the J segment 2 bases; nucleotides outside the gene matches: 7. Per the germline V gene, CDR1 is MGHRA and CDR2 is YSYEKL.

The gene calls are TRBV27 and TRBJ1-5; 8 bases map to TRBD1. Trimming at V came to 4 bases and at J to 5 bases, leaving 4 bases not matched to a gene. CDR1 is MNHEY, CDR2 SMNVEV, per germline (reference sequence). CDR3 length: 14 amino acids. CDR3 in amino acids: CASSSQGAYQPQHF. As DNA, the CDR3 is TGTGCCAGCAGTTCCCAGGGGGCATATCAGCCCCAGCATTTT.

For the CDR3, the DNA is TGTGCCAGCAGTTTATATCCAGGGGACGGGGAGCTGTTTTTT. It translates to CASSLYPGDGELFF. This chain connects TRBV27 to TRBJ2-2; the D gene is possibly TRBD1 (6 bases). Trimming took 1 base from V and 7 from J, leaving 10 bases between them. The CDR3 runs to 14 residues. In germline, CDR1 is MNHEY, CDR2 SMNVEV (reference sequence).

This CDR3 is CSAQGGEGLETQYF. The CDR3 bases are TGCAGCGCTCAGGGGGGAGAAGGTTTGGAGACCCAGTACTTC. The chain employs TRBV29-1 and TRBJ2-5; D is perhaps TRBD1 (7 bases). Trimming took off 7 bases at V and 5 bases at J, with 20 bases between the two ends. This CDR3 is built from 14 residues. Germline-derived CDR1 and CDR2 are SQVTM and ANQGSEA.

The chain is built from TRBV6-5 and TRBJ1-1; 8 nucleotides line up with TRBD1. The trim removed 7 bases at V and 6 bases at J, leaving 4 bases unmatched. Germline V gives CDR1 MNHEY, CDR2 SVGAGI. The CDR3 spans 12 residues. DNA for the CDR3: TGTGCCAGCACCTCGGACAGGGCTGAAGCTTTCTTT. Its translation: CASTSDRAEAFF.

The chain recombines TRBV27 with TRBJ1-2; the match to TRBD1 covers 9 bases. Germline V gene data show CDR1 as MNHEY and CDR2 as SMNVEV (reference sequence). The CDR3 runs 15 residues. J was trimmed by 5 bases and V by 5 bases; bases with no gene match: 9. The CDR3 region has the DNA TGTGCCAGCAGTATGTCACAGGGGGCTGGTTATGGCTACACCTTC. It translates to CASSMSQGAGYGYTF.

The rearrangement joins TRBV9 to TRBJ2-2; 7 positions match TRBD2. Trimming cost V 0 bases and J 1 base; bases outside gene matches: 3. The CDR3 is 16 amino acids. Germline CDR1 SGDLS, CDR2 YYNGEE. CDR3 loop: CASSVAERENTGELFF. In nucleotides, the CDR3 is TGTGCCAGCAGCGTAGCCGAGCGGGAGAACACCGGGGAGCTGTTTTTT.

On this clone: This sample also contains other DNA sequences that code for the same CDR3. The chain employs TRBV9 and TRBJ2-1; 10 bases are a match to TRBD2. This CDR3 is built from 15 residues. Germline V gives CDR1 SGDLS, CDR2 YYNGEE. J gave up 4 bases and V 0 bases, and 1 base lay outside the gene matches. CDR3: CASSVGTSGYNEQFF. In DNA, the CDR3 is TGTGCCAGCAGCGTAGGGACTAGCGGATACAATGAGCAGTTCTTC.

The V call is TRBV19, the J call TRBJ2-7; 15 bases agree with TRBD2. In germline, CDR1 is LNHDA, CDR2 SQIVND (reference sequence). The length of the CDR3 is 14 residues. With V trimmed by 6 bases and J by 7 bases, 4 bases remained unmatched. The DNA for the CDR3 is TGTGCCAGTAGCCGGACTAGCGGGAGGGGGGAGCAGTACTTC. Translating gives CASSRTSGRGEQYF.

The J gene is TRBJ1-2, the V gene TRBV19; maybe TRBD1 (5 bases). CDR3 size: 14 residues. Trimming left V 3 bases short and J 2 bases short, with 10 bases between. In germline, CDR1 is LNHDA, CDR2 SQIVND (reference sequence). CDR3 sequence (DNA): TGTGCCAGTAGTATTCTGGGGCAAAACTATGGCTACACCTTC. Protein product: CASSILGQNYGYTF.

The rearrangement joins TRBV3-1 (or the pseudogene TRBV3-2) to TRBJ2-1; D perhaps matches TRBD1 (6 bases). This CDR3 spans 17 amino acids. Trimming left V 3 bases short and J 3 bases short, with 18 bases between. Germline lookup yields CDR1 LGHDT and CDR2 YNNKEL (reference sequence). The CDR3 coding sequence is TGTGCCAGCAGCCAGTTAAGAGGGGGAGATCTCTACAATGAGCAGTTCTTC. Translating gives CASSQLRGGDLYNEQFF.

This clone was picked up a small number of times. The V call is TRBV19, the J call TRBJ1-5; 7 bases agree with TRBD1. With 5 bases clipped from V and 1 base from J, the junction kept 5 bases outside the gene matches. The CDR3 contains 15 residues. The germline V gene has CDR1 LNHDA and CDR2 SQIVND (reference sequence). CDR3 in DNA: TGTGCCAGTAGTGGGGGGACAGAGAGCAATCAGCCCCAGCATTTT. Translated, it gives CASSGGTESNQPQHF. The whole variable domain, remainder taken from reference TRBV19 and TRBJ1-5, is DGGITQSPKYLFRKEGQNVTLSCEQNLNHDAMYWYRQDPGQGLRLIYYSQIVNDFQKGDIAEGYSVSREKKESFPLTVTSAQKNPTAFYLCASSGGTESNQPQHFGDGTRLSIL.

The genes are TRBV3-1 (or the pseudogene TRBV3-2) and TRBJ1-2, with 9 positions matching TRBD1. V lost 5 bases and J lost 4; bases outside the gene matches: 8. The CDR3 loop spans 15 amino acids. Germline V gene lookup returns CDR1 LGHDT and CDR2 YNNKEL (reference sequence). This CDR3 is CASSEGGQGVYGYTF. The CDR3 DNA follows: TGTGCCAGCAGCGAAGGGGGACAGGGCGTCTATGGCTACACCTTC.

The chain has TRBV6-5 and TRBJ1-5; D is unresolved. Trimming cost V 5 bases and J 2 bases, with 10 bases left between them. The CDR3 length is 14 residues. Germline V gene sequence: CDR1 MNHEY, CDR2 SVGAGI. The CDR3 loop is CASSQNTGNQPQHF. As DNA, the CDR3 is TGTGCCAGCAGTCAAAATACGGGCAATCAGCCCCAGCATTTT.